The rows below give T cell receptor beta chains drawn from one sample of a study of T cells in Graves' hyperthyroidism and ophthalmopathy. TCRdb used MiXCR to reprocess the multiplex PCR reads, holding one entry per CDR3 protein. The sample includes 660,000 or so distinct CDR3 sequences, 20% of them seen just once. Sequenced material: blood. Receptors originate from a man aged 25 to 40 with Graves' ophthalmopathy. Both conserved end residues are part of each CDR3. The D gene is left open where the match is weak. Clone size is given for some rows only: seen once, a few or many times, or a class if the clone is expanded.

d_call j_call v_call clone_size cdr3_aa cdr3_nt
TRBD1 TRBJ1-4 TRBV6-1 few CASSDWGQGGEKLFF TGTGCCAGCAGTGATTGGGGACAGGGGGGTGAAAAACTGTTTTTT
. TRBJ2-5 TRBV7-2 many CASTSGGRDWETQYF TGTGCCAGCACCTCTGGAGGCAGGGATTGGGAGACCCAGTACTTC
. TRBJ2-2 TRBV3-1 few CASGGNTGELFF TGTGCCAGCGGGGGAAACACCGGGGAGCTGTTTTTT
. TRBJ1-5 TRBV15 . CATVVDSNQPQHF TGTGCCACCGTGGTGGACTCCAATCAGCCCCAGCATTTT
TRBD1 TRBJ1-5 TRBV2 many CASSEVDRAQPQHF TGTGCCAGCAGTGAGGTCGACAGGGCTCAGCCCCAGCATTTT
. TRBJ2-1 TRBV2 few CASSAPDKFF TGTGCCAGCAGTGCCCCCGACAAGTTCTTC
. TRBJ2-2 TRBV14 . CASSPTAGELFF TGTGCCAGCAGCCCAACGGCCGGGGAGCTGTTTTTT
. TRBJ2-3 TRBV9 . CASSVALSLVTDTQYF TGTGCCAGCAGCGTAGCCCTATCGTTAGTCACAGATACGCAGTATTTT
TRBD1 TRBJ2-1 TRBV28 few CASSLHKGQIYNEQFF TGTGCCAGCAGTTTGCACAAGGGACAGATTTACAATGAGCAGTTCTTC
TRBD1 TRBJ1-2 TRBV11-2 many CASSYRGDGYTF TGTGCCAGCAGCTACAGGGGGGATGGCTACACCTTC
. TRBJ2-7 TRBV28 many CASSLAQGEQYF TGTGCCAGCAGTTTGGCCCAGGGCGAGCAGTACTTC
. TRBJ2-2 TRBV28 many CASSPPAGELFF TGTGCCAGCTCACCACCTGCCGGGGAGCTGTTTTTT
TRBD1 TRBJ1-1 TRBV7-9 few CASTEGADEAFF TGTGCCAGCACCGAGGGGGCGGATGAAGCTTTCTTT
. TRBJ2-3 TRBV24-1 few CATGQGGADTQYF TGTGCCACCGGCCAGGGGGGAGCAGATACGCAGTATTTT
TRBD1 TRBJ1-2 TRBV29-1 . CSVADRENGYTF TGCAGCGTCGCAGACAGGGAGAATGGCTACACCTTC
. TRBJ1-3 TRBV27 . CASSSTGTFSSGNTIYF TGTGCCAGCAGTTCCACCGGGACTTTCAGCTCTGGAAACACCATATATTTT
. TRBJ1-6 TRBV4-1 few CASSQDGGYNSPLHF TGCGCCAGCAGCCAAGACGGAGGCTATAATTCACCCCTCCACTTT
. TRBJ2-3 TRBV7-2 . CASRGPDTQYF TGTGCCAGCCGGGGCCCAGATACGCAGTATTTT
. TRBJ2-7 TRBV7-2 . CASSLGVAGTNYEQYF TGTGCCAGCAGCTTAGGGGTCGCGGGAACAAACTACGAGCAGTACTTC
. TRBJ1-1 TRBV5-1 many CASSPGSGVDTEAFF TGCGCCAGCAGCCCAGGGTCGGGGGTCGACACTGAAGCTTTCTTT
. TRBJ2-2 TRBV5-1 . CASSLGGSTTGELFF TGCGCCAGCAGCTTGGGGGGTTCTACCACCGGGGAGCTGTTTTTT
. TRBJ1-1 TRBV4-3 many CASSRAAQGVDEAFF TGCGCCAGCAGCCGAGCCGCACAGGGAGTGGATGAAGCTTTCTTT
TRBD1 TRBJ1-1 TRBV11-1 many CASSAQGAATEAFF TGTGCCAGCAGCGCACAGGGGGCGGCGACTGAAGCTTTCTTT
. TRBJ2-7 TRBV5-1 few CASSLRPRDEQYF TGCGCCAGCAGCTTGCGACCGCGGGACGAGCAGTACTTC
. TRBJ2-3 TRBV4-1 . CASSQDGSTDTQYF TGCGCCAGCAGCCAAGACGGGAGCACAGATACGCAGTATTTT
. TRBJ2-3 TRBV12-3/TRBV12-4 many CASSRTRSSTDTQYF TGTGCCAGCAGTCGAACAAGATCTAGCACAGATACGCAGTATTTT
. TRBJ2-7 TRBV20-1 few CSARGASAGEQYF TGCAGTGCTAGGGGAGCGAGCGCCGGGGAGCAGTACTTC
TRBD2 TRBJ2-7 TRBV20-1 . CSARRPTSGSSYEQYF TGCAGTGCTAGGCGTCCCACTAGCGGGTCATCCTACGAGCAGTACTTC